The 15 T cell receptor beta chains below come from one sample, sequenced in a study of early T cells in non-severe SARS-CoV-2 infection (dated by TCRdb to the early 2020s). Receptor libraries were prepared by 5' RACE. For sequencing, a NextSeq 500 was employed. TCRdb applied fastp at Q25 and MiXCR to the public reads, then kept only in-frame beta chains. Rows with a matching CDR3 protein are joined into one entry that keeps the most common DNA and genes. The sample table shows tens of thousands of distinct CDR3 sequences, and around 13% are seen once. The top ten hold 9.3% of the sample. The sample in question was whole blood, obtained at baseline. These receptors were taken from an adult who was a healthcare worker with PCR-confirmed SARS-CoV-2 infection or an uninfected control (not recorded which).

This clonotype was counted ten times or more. The CDR3 is CATLNLPYGYTF. The CDR3 DNA sequence: TGTGCCACCCTCAACCTACCCTATGGCTACACCTTC. The chain uses TRBV7-9 and TRBJ1-2; D gene uncertain. The germline V gene encodes CDR1 SEHNR and CDR2 FQNEAQ (reference sequence). V shed 10 bases and J shed 4 bases, with 13 bases lying between them. The CDR3 has 12 residues.

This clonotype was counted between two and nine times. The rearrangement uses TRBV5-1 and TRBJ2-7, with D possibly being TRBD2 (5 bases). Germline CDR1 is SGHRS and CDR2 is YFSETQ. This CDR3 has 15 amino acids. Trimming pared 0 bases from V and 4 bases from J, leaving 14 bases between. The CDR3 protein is CASSLGTYQLYEQYF. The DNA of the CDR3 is TGCGCCAGCAGCTTGGGGACTTACCAGCTTTACGAGCAGTACTTC. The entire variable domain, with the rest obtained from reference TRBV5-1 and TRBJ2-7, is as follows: KAGVTQTPRYLIKTRGQQVTLSCSPISGHRSVSWYQQTPGQGLQFLFEYFSETQRNKGNFPGRFSGRQFSNSRSEMNVSTLELGDSALYLCASSLGTYQLYEQYFGPGTRLTVT.

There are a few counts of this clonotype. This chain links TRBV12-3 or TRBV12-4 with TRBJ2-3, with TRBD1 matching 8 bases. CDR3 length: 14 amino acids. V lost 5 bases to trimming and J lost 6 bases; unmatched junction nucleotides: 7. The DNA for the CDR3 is TGTGCCAGCAGTACCGGACAGGGTTTTGATACGCAGTATTTT. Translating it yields CASSTGQGFDTQYF.

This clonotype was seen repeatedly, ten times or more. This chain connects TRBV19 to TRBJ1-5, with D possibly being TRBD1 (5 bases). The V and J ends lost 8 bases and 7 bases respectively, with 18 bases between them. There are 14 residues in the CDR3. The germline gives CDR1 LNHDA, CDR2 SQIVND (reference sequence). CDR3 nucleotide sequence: TGTGCCAGTCAGCGCATCCAGGGACTACAGCCCCAGCATTTT. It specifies CASQRIQGLQPQHF. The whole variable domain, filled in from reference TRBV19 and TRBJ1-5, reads DGGITQSPKYLFRKEGQNVTLSCEQNLNHDAMYWYRQDPGQGLRLIYYSQIVNDFQKGDIAEGYSVSREKKESFPLTVTSAQKNPTAFYLCASQRIQGLQPQHFGDGTRLSIL.

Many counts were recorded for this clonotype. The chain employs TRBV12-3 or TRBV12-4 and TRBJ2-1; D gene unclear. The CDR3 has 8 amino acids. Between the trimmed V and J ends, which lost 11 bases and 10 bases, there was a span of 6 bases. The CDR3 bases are TGTGCCCCCCCCGAGCAGTTCTTC. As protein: CAPPEQFF.

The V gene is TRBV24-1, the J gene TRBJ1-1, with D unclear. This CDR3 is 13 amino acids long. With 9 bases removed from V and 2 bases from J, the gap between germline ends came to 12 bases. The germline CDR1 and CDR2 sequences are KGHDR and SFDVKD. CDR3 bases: TGTGCCACCTCCGGCAACAGCAACACTGAAGCTTTCTTT. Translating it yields CATSGNSNTEAFF.

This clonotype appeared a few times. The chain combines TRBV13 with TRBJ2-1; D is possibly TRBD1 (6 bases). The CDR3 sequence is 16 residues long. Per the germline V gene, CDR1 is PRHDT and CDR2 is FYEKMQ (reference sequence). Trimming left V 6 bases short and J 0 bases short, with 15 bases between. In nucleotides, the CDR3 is TGTGCCAGCAGTTCCTGGGGGCCCATCTCCTACAATGAGCAGTTCTTC. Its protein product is CASSSWGPISYNEQFF.

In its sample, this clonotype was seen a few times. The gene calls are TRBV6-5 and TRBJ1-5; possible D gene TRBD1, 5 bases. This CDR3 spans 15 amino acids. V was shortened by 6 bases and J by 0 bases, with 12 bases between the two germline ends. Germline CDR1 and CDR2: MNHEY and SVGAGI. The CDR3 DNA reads TGTGCCAGCAGCAGATTTAGGGGTAGCAATCAGCCCCAGCATTTT. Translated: CASSRFRGSNQPQHF.

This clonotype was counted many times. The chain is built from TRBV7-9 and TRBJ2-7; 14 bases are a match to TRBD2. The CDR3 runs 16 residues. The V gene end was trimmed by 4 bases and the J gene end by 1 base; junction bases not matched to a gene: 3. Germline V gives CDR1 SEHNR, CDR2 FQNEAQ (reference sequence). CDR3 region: CASSSGLAGVSYEQYF. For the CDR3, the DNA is TGTGCCAGCAGCTCGGGACTAGCGGGAGTTTCCTACGAGCAGTACTTC.

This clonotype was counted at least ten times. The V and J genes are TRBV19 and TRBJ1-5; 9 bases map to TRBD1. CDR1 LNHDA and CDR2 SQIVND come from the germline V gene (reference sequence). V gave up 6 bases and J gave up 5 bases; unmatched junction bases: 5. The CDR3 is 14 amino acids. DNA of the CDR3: TGTGCCAGTAGCGTACAGGGGGCAGATCAGCCCCAGCATTTT. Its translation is CASSVQGADQPQHF.

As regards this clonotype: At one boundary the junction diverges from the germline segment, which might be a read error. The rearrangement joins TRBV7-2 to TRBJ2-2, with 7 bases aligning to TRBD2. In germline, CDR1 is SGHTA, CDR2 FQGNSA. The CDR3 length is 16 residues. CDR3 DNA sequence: TGTGCCAGCAGCTTAGGGCTAGCGGAGAACACCGGGGAGCTATTTTTT. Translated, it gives CASSLGLAENTGELFF.

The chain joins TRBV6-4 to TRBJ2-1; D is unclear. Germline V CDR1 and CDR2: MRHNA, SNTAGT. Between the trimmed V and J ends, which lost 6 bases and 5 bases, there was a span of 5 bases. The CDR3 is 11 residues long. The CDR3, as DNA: TGTGCCAGCAGGCACAACAATGAGCAGTTCTTC. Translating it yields CASRHNNEQFF.

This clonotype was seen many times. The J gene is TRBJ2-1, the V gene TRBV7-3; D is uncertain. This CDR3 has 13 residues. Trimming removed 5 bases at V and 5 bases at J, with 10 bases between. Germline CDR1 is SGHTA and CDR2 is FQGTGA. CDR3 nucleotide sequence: TGTGCCAGCAGCGCGCCGGTGGACAATGAGCAGTTCTTC. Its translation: CASSAPVDNEQFF. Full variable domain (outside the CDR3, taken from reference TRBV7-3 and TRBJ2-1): GAGVSQTPSNKVTEKGKYVELRCDPISGHTALYWYRQSLGQGPEFLIYFQGTGAADDSGLPNDRFFAVRPEGSVSTLKIQRTERGDSAVYLCASSAPVDNEQFFGPGTRLTVL.

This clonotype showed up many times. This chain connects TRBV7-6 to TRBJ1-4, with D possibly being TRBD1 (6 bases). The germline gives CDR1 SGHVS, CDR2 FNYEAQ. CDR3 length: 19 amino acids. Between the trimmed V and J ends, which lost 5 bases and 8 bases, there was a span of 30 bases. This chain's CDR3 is CASSPLPGGRLFDKEKLFF. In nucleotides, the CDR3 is TGTGCCAGCAGCCCTTTACCCGGGGGGCGATTATTCGATAAAGAAAAACTGTTTTTT.

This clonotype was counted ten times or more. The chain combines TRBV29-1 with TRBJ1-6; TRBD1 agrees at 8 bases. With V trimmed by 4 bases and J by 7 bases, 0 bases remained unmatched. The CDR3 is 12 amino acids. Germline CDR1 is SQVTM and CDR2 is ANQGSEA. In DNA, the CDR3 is TGCAGCGTTGGGGACAGGAATTCACCCCTCCACTTT. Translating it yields CSVGDRNSPLHF.